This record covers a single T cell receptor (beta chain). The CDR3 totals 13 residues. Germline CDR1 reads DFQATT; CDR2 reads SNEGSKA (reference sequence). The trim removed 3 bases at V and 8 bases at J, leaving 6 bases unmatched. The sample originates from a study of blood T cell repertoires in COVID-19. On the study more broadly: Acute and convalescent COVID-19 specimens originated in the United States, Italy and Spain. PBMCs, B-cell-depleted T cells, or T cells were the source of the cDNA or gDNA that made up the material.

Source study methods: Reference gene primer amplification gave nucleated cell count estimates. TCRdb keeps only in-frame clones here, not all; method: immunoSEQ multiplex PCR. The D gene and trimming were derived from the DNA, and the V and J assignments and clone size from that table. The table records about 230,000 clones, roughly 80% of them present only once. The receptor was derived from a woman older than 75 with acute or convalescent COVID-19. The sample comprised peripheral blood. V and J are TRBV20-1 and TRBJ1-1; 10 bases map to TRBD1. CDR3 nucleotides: TGCAGTGCTAGTAGGGACAGGGGCGCCGAAGCTTTCTTT. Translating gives CSASRDRGAEAFF.